The 2 T cell receptor beta chains presented below share a single source sample, sequenced in a study of long-term antiretroviral therapy in people with HIV. The run of the v3.0 immunoSEQ assay was at survey level. Libraries were prepared by immunoSEQ multiplex PCR; TCRdb keeps only in-frame clonotypes and omits some of them. The table records about 13,000 clones, roughly 80% of them present only once. Specimen: unsorted PBMCs, collected 3.2 years before starting antiretroviral therapy. These receptors originate from a man aged 35-49 years with HIV.

This sequence joins TRBV10-1 and TRBJ2-1; maybe TRBD1 (6 bases). The germline V and J ends were trimmed by 7 bases and 0 bases, with 16 bases remaining between them. CDR1 and CDR2 from the germline V gene are WNHNN and SYGVQD (reference sequence). This CDR3 is 16 amino acids long. The CDR3 region has the DNA TGCGCCAGCAACAAGGGACAATCGAGCTCCTACAATGAGCAGTTCTTC. This codes for CASNKGQSSSYNEQFF.

The chain uses TRBV1 and TRBJ2-1; the D segment call TRBD2 is taken from the table without a DNA check. TRBV1 is designated a pseudogene. CDR3 length: 14 amino acids. In nucleotides, the CDR3 is TGCACCAGCAGTAGCGGGGGGGCGGGGAATGAGCAGTTCTTC. Its protein is CTSSSGGAGNEQFF.